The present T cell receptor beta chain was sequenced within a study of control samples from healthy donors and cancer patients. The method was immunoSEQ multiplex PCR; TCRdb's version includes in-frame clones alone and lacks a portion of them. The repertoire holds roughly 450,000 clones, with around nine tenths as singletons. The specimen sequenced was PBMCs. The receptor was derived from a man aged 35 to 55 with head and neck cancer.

CDR3 nucleotides: TGTGCCAGCAACATCGGGACTCGACTCTACAATGAGCAGTTCTTC. This encodes CASNIGTRLYNEQFF. J is TRBJ2-1 and V is TRBV2; tentative D call: TRBD2 (6 bases). This CDR3 has 15 residues. V gave up 7 bases and J gave up 3 bases, with 16 bases separating them. Germline CDR1 SNHLY, CDR2 FYNNEI.